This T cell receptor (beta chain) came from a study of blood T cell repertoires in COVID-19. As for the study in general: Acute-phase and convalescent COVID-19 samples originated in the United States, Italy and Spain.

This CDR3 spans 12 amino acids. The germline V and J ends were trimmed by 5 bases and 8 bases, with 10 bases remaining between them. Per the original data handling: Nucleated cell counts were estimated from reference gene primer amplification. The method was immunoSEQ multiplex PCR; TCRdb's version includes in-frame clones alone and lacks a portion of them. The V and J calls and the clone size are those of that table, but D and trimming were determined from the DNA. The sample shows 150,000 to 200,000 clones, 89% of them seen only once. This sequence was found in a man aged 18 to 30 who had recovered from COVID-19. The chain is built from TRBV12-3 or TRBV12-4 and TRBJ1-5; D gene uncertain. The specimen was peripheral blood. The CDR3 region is CASSGRLEPQHF. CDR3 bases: TGTGCCAGCAGTGGGCGATTGGAGCCCCAGCATTTT.